This T cell receptor beta chain was identified during a study of shared T cell receptors in the human thymus. V was clipped by 4 bases and J by 5 bases; unmatched bases: 2. The CDR3 totals 14 residues. CDR1 is ENHRY and CDR2 is SYGVKD in the germline V gene. Only in-frame clones appear in the TCRdb table, and some are missing; sequencing was by immunoSEQ multiplex PCR. The data show hundreds of thousands of clones, more than 75% seen once. The same sample was also used in a study of human thymus T cells. From that study: Corrective surgery for congenital heart defects was being performed on the healthy Finnish infants who served as donors. During corrective heart surgery, resections were taken, and the thymus tissue came from them. Thymic and blood repertoires showed apparently biased V and J gene usage. Overlap was high between thymic repertoires from unrelated individuals, as reported in related research.

The sequence was collected from a boy under two years old with a congenital heart defect. Sequenced sample: thymocytes. This chain joins TRBV10-3 and TRBJ2-7; 13 bases are shared with TRBD2. The CDR3 bases are TGTGCCATCAGTGGGACTAGCGGGAGACACGAGCAGTACTTC. The encoded protein is CAISGTSGRHEQYF.